This TCR beta chain emerged from a study of radiation and T cells in renal cell carcinoma. Germline values: CDR1 LNHDA, CDR2 SQIVND (reference sequence). The CDR3 length is 11 residues. With 8 bases clipped from V and 11 bases from J, the junction kept 8 bases outside the gene matches. Here immunoSEQ multiplex PCR was the method, and the copy in TCRdb shows in-frame clones only, minus some. The sample carries over 15,000 clones, roughly 54% recorded once. This clone was seen only a few times. What it binds is not known. This sample's treatment: 15 Gy SBRT to primary tumor, nephrectomy 4 weeks later. General study results and limits: Dominant CDR3 motifs were more common in irradiated tumors than controls. Intratumoral heterogeneity was not captured in these approximately 1 g regions. Top tumor clonotypes rose in blood 2 weeks post-radiation, then contracted. Without pretreatment biopsies, baseline tumor clonotype presence was undetermined.

The genes are TRBV19 and TRBJ1-1, with 7 bases that match TRBD1. This clonotype originated in a middle-aged man with renal cell carcinoma. Here the sequenced sample was tumor tissue, taken from a patient whose treatment included radiotherapy and nephrectomy. The CDR3 DNA is TGTGCCAGTCGGACAGGAGATGGGGCTTTCTTT. It yields the protein CASRTGDGAFF.